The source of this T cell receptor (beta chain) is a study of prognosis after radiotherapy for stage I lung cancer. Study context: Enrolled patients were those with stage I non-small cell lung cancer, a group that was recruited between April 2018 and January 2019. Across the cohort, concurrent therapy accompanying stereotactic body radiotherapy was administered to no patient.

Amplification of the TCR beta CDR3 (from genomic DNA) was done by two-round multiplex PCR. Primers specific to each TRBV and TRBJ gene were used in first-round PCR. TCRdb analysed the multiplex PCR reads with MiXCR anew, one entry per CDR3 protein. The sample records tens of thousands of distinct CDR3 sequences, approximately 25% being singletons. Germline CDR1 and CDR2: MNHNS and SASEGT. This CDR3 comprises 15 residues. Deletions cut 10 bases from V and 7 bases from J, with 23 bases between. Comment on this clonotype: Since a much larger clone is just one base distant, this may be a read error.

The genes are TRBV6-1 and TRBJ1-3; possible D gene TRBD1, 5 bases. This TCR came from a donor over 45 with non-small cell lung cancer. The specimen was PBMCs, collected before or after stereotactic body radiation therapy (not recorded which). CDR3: CATITRANRTNTIYF. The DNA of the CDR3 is TGTGCCACTATCACCCGGGCCAACAGGACGAACACCATATATTTT.